The 8 T cell receptor beta chains presented below share a single source sample, sequenced in a study of cytomegalovirus exposure and HLA in healthy donors. Libraries were prepared by immunoSEQ multiplex PCR; TCRdb keeps only in-frame clonotypes and omits some of them. Of 60,000 to 90,000 clones in the sample, approximately 86% were seen once. The sequencing sample was made of PBMCs. The receptor source for this set is a man aged 25-45 years in good health and CMV-seronegative.

The V and J genes are TRBV30 and TRBJ2-5; 10 nucleotides align to TRBD1. V dropped 3 bases and J dropped 5; count of bases not matched to a gene: 9. The CDR3 covers 15 residues. Germline CDR1 reads GTSNPN; CDR2 reads SVGIG (reference sequence). DNA for the CDR3: TGTGCCTGGAGACCCCCGACAGGGGGCAGGGAGACCCAGTACTTC. Translating gives CAWRPPTGGRETQYF.

The J gene is TRBJ1-2, the V gene TRBV4-3, with 8 bases matching TRBD1. Germline V lookup: CDR1 LGHNA, CDR2 YSLEER. The CDR3 is 16 amino acids. J was trimmed by 3 bases and V by 0 bases; bases with no gene match: 6. CDR3 sequence (DNA): TGCGCCAGCAGCCAAGATTGGGCAGGGGGCCACTATGGCTACACCTTC. This gives the protein CASSQDWAGGHYGYTF.

In DNA, the CDR3 is TGTGCCAGCAGCCGCGCCAGGGATTCCTACGAGCAGTACTTC. Encoded protein: CASSRARDSYEQYF. The chain is built from TRBV27 and TRBJ2-7, with D perhaps TRBD1 (5 bases). The CDR3 has 14 amino acids. Germline V gives CDR1 MNHEY, CDR2 SMNVEV (reference sequence). V lost 6 bases and J lost 1, with 13 bases in between.

This chain joins TRBV2 and TRBJ2-2; D call uncertain. Germline V gives CDR1 SNHLY, CDR2 FYNNEI. V lost 7 bases and J 1 base, leaving 10 bases between the germline ends. This CDR3 region has 14 residues. The chain's CDR3 is CASKSLENTGELFF. The CDR3 DNA reads as TGTGCCAGCAAGTCCCTAGAGAACACCGGGGAGCTGTTTTTT.

This chain connects TRBV9 to TRBJ2-5; possibly TRBD1 for D (5 bases). This CDR3 spans 15 amino acids. V gave up 4 bases and J gave up 0 bases, with 13 bases separating them. Germline-derived CDR1 and CDR2 are SGDLS and YYNGEE. CDR3 sequence reads: CASSPPRQNQETQYF. The CDR3 nucleotides read TGTGCCAGCAGCCCACCGCGACAGAACCAAGAGACCCAGTACTTC.

The chain combines TRBV9 with TRBJ2-2; 8 bases are a match to TRBD1. The CDR3 length is 15 residues. CDR1 and CDR2 from the germline V gene are SGDLS and YYNGEE. V was pared by 3 bases and J by 4 bases, with 5 bases of the junction left unmatched. The CDR3 sequence: CASSARQGITGELFF. The CDR3 DNA sequence: TGTGCCAGCAGCGCCAGACAGGGGATCACCGGGGAGCTGTTTTTT.

The V and J genes are TRBV29-1 and TRBJ2-3, with D maybe TRBD2 (7 bases). Trimming took 4 bases from V and 2 from J, leaving 13 bases between them. The CDR3 length is 14 residues. Germline values: CDR1 SQVTM, CDR2 ANQGSEA. The CDR3 loop is CSVGGGSFTDTQYF. In DNA, the CDR3 is TGCAGCGTTGGGGGGGGCAGCTTCACAGATACGCAGTATTTT.

This sequence joins TRBV29-1 and TRBJ2-5; D may be TRBD1 (7 bases). Germline lookup yields CDR1 SQVTM and CDR2 ANQGSEA. CDR3 length equals 14 residues. V lost 4 bases and J lost 5, with 17 bases in between. The CDR3 sequence is CSVARDSGGETQYF. Here the CDR3 DNA reads TGCAGCGTTGCCCGGGACAGTGGGGGGGAGACCCAGTACTTC.